The 17 T cell receptor beta chains in this list originate from one sample, sequenced in a study of identical twins. TCRdb ran MiXCR on the 5' RACE reads and lists one entry per CDR3 protein. This table has fewer than 250,000 distinct CDR3 sequences, around 8.1% appearing once. Separately, the same data were catalogued under a study of yellow fever vaccine responses in identical twins.

The sequencing input was memory (CD45RO+) T cells sorted from blood. These receptors all come from a woman aged 18-29 years in good health.

This sequence joins TRBV6-2 or TRBV6-3 and TRBJ2-7; TRBD1 matches at 12 bases. The germline V gene encodes CDR1 MNHEY and CDR2 SVGEGT. This CDR3 has 21 amino acids. With 2 bases clipped from V and 0 bases from J, the junction kept 17 bases outside the gene matches. The CDR3 spells CASSYGATGTGGLRSSYEQYF. The CDR3 DNA reads as TGTGCCAGCAGTTACGGCGCAACCGGGACAGGGGGCCTAAGGAGCTCCTACGAGCAGTACTTC.

The chain recombines TRBV4-1 with TRBJ1-3, with a tentative D call TRBD1 (5 bases). Germline CDR1 is MGHRA and CDR2 is YSYEKL. The V end lost 4 bases, the J end lost 0 bases, and 13 bases lay between the germline ends. The CDR3 consists of 16 residues. The DNA of the CDR3 is TGCGCCAGCAGCCCGCCGGGACTGAACTCTGGAAACACCATATATTTT. Translated: CASSPPGLNSGNTIYF.

This clonotype has a handful of counts. V and J are TRBV6-1 and TRBJ2-7; 9 positions match TRBD1. Per the germline V gene, CDR1 is MNHNS and CDR2 is SASEGT. V shed 6 bases and J 5 bases; nucleotides not matched to a gene: 11. The length of the CDR3 is 15 residues. The CDR3 here is CASRRPGTGMNEQYF. In nucleotides, the CDR3 is TGTGCCAGCAGACGGCCCGGGACAGGGATGAACGAGCAGTACTTC.

This clonotype was detected only a few times. The chain uses TRBV7-3 and TRBJ2-2; maybe TRBD2 (6 bases). Germline assignment: CDR1 SGHTA and CDR2 FQGTGA. Trimming shortened V by 5 bases and J by 4 bases, and 17 bases separated the two germline ends. The CDR3 is 16 amino acids. The CDR3 loop is CASSPNLLRGTGELFF. The CDR3 DNA reads TGTGCCAGCAGCCCAAACCTCCTGCGGGGCACCGGGGAGCTGTTTTTT.

This clonotype came up a few times. The chain recombines TRBV2 with TRBJ2-3, with a tentative D call TRBD2 (6 bases). Per germline, CDR1 SNHLY and CDR2 FYNNEI. CDR3 length: 14 amino acids. V shed 3 bases and J shed 0 bases, with 7 bases lying between them. CDR3 DNA: TGTGCCAGCAGTGACGGGAGCAGCACAGATACGCAGTATTTT. Encoded protein: CASSDGSSTDTQYF.

This clonotype was observed a handful of times. This chain connects TRBV20-1 to TRBJ1-1, with D unclear. This CDR3 spans 13 amino acids. Deletions cut 2 bases from V and 0 bases from J, with 7 bases between. The germline CDR1 and CDR2 sequences are DFQATT and SNEGSKA (reference sequence). DNA of the CDR3: TGCAGTGCTAGACCCGGATTGAACACTGAAGCTTTCTTT. It yields the protein CSARPGLNTEAFF.

At least ten counts were recorded for this clonotype. The gene calls are TRBV4-2 and TRBJ2-3; D is perhaps TRBD1 or TRBD2 (6 bases each). The CDR3 sequence is 15 residues long. Germline CDR1 and CDR2: LGHNA and YNFKEQ. Trimming shortened V by 0 bases and J by 3 bases, and 10 bases separated the two germline ends. In nucleotides, the CDR3 is TGTGCCAGCAGCCAAGATAAGGGGGGAACAGATACGCAGTATTTT. Encoded protein: CASSQDKGGTDTQYF.

Many counts were recorded for this clonotype. This chain joins TRBV7-9 and TRBJ2-1; D may match TRBD1 or TRBD2 (5 bases each). The CDR3 loop spans 16 amino acids. The V gene's germline CDR1 is SEHNR and CDR2 FQNEAQ (reference sequence). The germline V and J ends were trimmed by 1 base and 1 base, with 11 bases remaining between them. The CDR3 nucleotides read TGTGCCAGCAGCTTAGAGGGGACCGTATCCTACAATGAGCAGTTCTTC. The encoded protein is CASSLEGTVSYNEQFF.

The sample holds many counts of this clonotype. The rearrangement uses TRBV5-6 and TRBJ2-1, with 11 nucleotides matching TRBD2. Germline CDR1 SGHDT, CDR2 YYEEEE. The trim removed 5 bases at V and 10 bases at J, leaving 14 bases unmatched. This CDR3 has 16 residues. This CDR3 reads CASRRLSVTSGGEQFF. In DNA, the CDR3 is TGTGCCAGCAGGCGTCTTAGCGTTACTAGCGGGGGAGAGCAGTTCTTC.

This clonotype has a handful of counts. This chain links TRBV27 with TRBJ1-2; 8 bases map to TRBD1. Germline CDR1 reads MNHEY; CDR2 reads SMNVEV (reference sequence). Germline trimming cut 6 bases from V and 0 bases from J; bases unmatched to any gene: 3. The CDR3 is made up of 14 amino acids. The CDR3 region is CASSLTGANYGYTF. CDR3 DNA sequence: TGTGCCAGCAGCCTGACAGGGGCTAACTATGGCTACACCTTC.

This clonotype was found a few times. The chain has TRBV20-1 and TRBJ2-7; D unresolved. The CDR3 has 12 amino acids. Germline-derived CDR1 and CDR2 are DFQATT and SNEGSKA (reference sequence). Trimming took off 0 bases at V and 3 bases at J, with 6 bases between the two ends. The DNA for the CDR3 is TGCAGTGCTAGAGATAATCTCTACGAGCAGTACTTC. The encoded protein is CSARDNLYEQYF.

The V gene is TRBV12-3 or TRBV12-4, the J gene TRBJ2-4, with 14 bases fitting TRBD2. Trimming at V came to 4 bases and at J to 1 base, leaving 9 bases not matched to a gene. There are 19 residues in the CDR3. The CDR3 sequence is CASSSGTSGSDAAKNIQYF. The CDR3 DNA is TGTGCCAGCAGTTCAGGGACTAGCGGGAGTGACGCGGCCAAAAACATTCAGTACTTC.

This clonotype was seen a handful of times. CDR3 nucleotide sequence: TGTGCCAGCAGCGCCGGACGTCGCAGCTCCTACAATGAGCAGTTCTTC. This gives the protein CASSAGRRSSYNEQFF. The rearrangement links TRBV21-1 to TRBJ2-1. TRBV21-1 is a pseudogene locus. The CDR3 consists of 16 residues.

The DNA of the CDR3 is TGCGCCAGCAGCTACTCCGGGGCCACCAATGAGCAGTTCTTC. Protein sequence: CASSYSGATNEQFF. This chain connects TRBV5-1 to TRBJ2-1; the D call may be TRBD1 or TRBD2 (5 bases each). Trimming removed 3 bases at V and 6 bases at J, with 13 bases between. Germline V gene lookup returns CDR1 SGHRS and CDR2 YFSETQ. The CDR3 sequence is 14 residues long. The full variable domain, with the rest looked up from reference TRBV5-1 and TRBJ2-1, is KAGVTQTPRYLIKTRGQQVTLSCSPISGHRSVSWYQQTPGQGLQFLFEYFSETQRNKGNFPGRFSGRQFSNSRSEMNVSTLELGDSALYLCASSYSGATNEQFFGPGTRLTVL.

This clonotype has ten or more counts. The V gene is TRBV3-1, the J gene TRBJ2-1; 10 bases map to TRBD1. The germline V gene has CDR1 LGHDT and CDR2 YNNKEL (reference sequence). V shed 3 bases and J 4 bases; nucleotides not matched to a gene: 15. CDR3 length: 19 amino acids. This CDR3 reads CASSHSGRGWDRGYNEQFF. CDR3 in DNA: TGTGCCAGCAGCCACTCAGGACGAGGATGGGACAGGGGTTACAATGAGCAGTTCTTC.

This clonotype appeared a few times. The J gene is TRBJ2-1, the V gene TRBV25-1; D possibly corresponds to TRBD1 (6 bases). Looked up from germline, CDR1 is MGHDK and CDR2 is SYGVNS. Trimming stripped 3 bases from V and 0 bases from J, with 18 bases between. CDR3 length equals 18 residues. CDR3 amino acids: CASSEGASKGNSYNEQFF. CDR3 DNA sequence: TGTGCCAGCAGTGAGGGGGCCTCAAAGGGAAACTCCTACAATGAGCAGTTCTTC.

This clonotype was found a few times. V is TRBV18 and J is TRBJ1-1, with D maybe TRBD1 (5 bases). V was shortened by 6 bases and J by 1 base, with 12 bases between the two germline ends. The V gene's germline CDR1 is KGHSH and CDR2 LQKENI. This CDR3 is built from 14 residues. CDR3 protein: CASSLTTENTEAFF. DNA for the CDR3: TGTGCCAGCTCTCTGACGACAGAGAACACTGAAGCTTTCTTT.